This T cell receptor beta chain was sequenced in a study of cytomegalovirus exposure and HLA in healthy donors. Findings and caveats of the study: DRB1 showed the most TCR associations and HLA-C the fewest in a later analysis, as rates varied by HLA locus. In an earlier analysis, most TCR beta V segments were productive about 87% or about 30% of the time. In most subjects, TCR beta sequences reportedly gave accurate predictions of HLA-A and HLA-B alleles.

PCR amplification relied on 60 Vbeta primers (plus 13 Jbeta primers). The method was immunoSEQ multiplex PCR; TCRdb's version includes in-frame clones alone and lacks a portion of them. The table records roughly 160,000 clones, approximately 80% of them present only once. In germline, CDR1 is SSHAT, CDR2 FNYEAQ (reference sequence). The CDR3 runs to 14 residues. V gave up 1 base and J gave up 4 bases, with 9 bases separating them. Turning to this clone: What it recognizes is unknown.

The sample consisted of PBMCs. This clonotype was obtained from a woman aged 45-65 years in good health and CMV-seronegative. This chain links TRBV7-7 with TRBJ2-3; TRBD2 might be the D (5 bases). CDR3 sequence reads: CASSLGSRADTQYF. The CDR3 DNA sequence: TGTGCCAGCAGCTTAGGTTCGAGGGCAGATACGCAGTATTTT.